This TCR beta chain emerged from a study of blood T cell repertoires in COVID-19. The wider study: From T cells, B-cell-depleted T cells, or PBMCs came the material, which was cDNA or gDNA.

Original processing notes: Amplification of reference gene primers provided the estimated nucleated cell counts. TCRdb keeps only in-frame clones here, not all; method: immunoSEQ multiplex PCR. The V and J calls and clone size come from that table; D and trimming were worked out from the DNA. The sample consists of about 75,000 clones, approximately 80% of them appearing once. Germline values: CDR1 MNHNY, CDR2 SVGAGI (reference sequence). The CDR3 totals 14 residues. J lost 2 bases, V lost 6 bases, and 2 bases had no gene match. This clonotype was obtained from a woman in her fifties or sixties with acute or convalescent COVID-19. This chain joins TRBV6-6 and TRBJ2-7, with 12 bases that match TRBD2. The specimen sequenced was peripheral blood. DNA of the CDR3: TGTGCCAGCAGAACTAGCGGGAGGCCCTACGAGCAGTACTTC. It translates to CASRTSGRPYEQYF.